Included here is one T cell receptor beta chain sequence, with context. Antigen unknown. This sample is drawn from a study of cytomegalovirus exposure and HLA in healthy donors. Across the study: Early on, a data release was issued that held 65 million to 100 million unique TCRs from HLA-typed donors.

Use of 60 Vbeta and 13 Jbeta primers characterized the PCR. TCRdb's copy holds only in-frame clones and misses some; the assay was immunoSEQ multiplex PCR. This table holds fewer than 250,000 clones, roughly 77% found once. The CDR3 is 14 amino acids. V was pared by 9 bases and J by 5 bases, with 7 bases of the junction left unmatched. Per germline, CDR1 ENHRY and CDR2 SYGVKD. The study's findings and limits: Association with HLA alleles at 0.05 false discovery rate was found for 16,951 TCR beta sequences in a later analysis. In a later analysis, HLA-associated TCR beta chains were more clonally expanded than equally common others. A later analysis linked a missense variant in DCLRE1C to the trimming of TCR beta V and J genes.

This TCR was recovered from a male donor in good health and CMV-seropositive. V usage is TRBV10-3 and J usage is TRBJ2-2; 9 bases line up with TRBD1. The sequencing sample was made of PBMCs. CDR3 DNA sequence: TGTGCCATGGAATCCGGGACAGGGACCGGGGAGCTGTTTTTT. This sequence encodes CAMESGTGTGELFF.